The TCR beta chain described here comes from a study of T cells in localized non-small cell lung cancer. General observations from the study: Exceeding tumor, uninvolved adjacent lung had the highest T cell clonality. A median approximately 57 of the top 100 tumor clones appeared in adjacent lung. The tumor had only one region sequenced, so heterogeneity remains possible.

Germline loops: CDR1 SEHNR, CDR2 FQNEAQ (reference sequence). Trimming cost V 5 bases and J 5 bases, with 13 bases left between them. The CDR3 is made up of 15 amino acids. Note on this clone: What it binds is not known.

Method: immunoSEQ multiplex PCR; TCRdb's copy keeps in-frame clones and lacks some. This sample carries tens of thousands of clones, 80% to 90% of them seen once, and the ten largest clones take about 15%. The chain links TRBV7-9 to TRBJ1-6; TRBD1 might be the D (5 bases). The sequenced sample was peripheral blood, obtained before any cancer treatment. The source of this sequence is a man aged 35 to 69 with stage I squamous cell lung carcinoma. The DNA for the CDR3 is TGTGCCAGCAGCGGTGTCGACAGCCATAATTCACCCCTCCACTTT. Its translation is CASSGVDSHNSPLHF.